Below are 3 T cell receptor beta chains sequenced from a single sample in a study of T cell responses to AZD1222 COVID-19 vaccine. TCRdb keeps only in-frame clones here, not all; method: immunoSEQ multiplex PCR. This table holds more than 150,000 clones, under 95% found once. Material: peripheral blood, obtained 28 days after the second AZD1222 dose. The receptors were sampled from an adult who received the AZD1222 COVID-19 vaccine.

In this sample, this clone turned up once. This chain connects TRBV19 to TRBJ1-1, with D possibly being TRBD1 (5 bases). Trimming cost V 0 bases and J 2 bases, with 16 bases left between them. This CDR3 has 17 amino acids. The germline V gene encodes CDR1 LNHDA and CDR2 SQIVND (reference sequence). DNA for the CDR3: TGTGCCAGTAGTATAGATCTGGGGACCCCTATCAACACTGAAGCTTTCTTT. Protein: CASSIDLGTPINTEAFF.

CDR3 sequence reads: CASSPSGSSYNEQFF. DNA of the CDR3: TGTGCCAGCAGCCCTAGCGGGAGCTCCTACAATGAGCAGTTCTTC. The chain carries TRBV6-2 or TRBV6-3 and TRBJ2-1; 10 bases agree with TRBD2. The V and J ends lost 6 bases and 0 bases, in that order; junction bases with no gene match: 2. The CDR3 sequence is 15 residues long. Germline V CDR1 and CDR2: MNHEY, SVGEGT.

The V call is TRBV28, the J call TRBJ2-6; TRBD1 aligns across 7 bases. The CDR3 is made up of 15 amino acids. From germline, CDR1 is MDHEN and CDR2 SYDVKM. After removal of 6 bases from V and 2 bases from J, the junction contained 4 bases not matched to a gene. The CDR3 nucleotides read TGTGCCAGCAGCTCCGGGACAGCTGGGGCCAACGTCCTGACTTTC. Its translation is CASSSGTAGANVLTF.